A selection of T cell receptor beta chains follows, all from one sample in a study of CD8 T cells in ankylosing spondylitis. TCRdb re-called the 5' RACE reads with MiXCR, one entry per CDR3 protein. The table lists 160,000 or so distinct CDR3 sequences, around 8.9% of them singletons. The sequenced sample was blood, either unsorted or a sorted T cell fraction (not recorded which). The receptors stem from a female donor with ankylosing spondylitis or in good health (not recorded which). The conserved cysteine and the conserved F or W are not part of the CDR3 here.

V: TRBV6-2/TRBV6-3; J: TRBJ2-2; CDR3: ASSYSLTLRDRGRNTGELF
V: TRBV24-1; J: TRBJ1-1; CDR3: ATSQGGGEAF
V: TRBV27; J: TRBJ2-1; CDR3: ASSSPGPYSLGEQF
V: TRBV27; J: TRBJ2-3; CDR3: ASSFRQSTDTQY
V: TRBV25-1; J: TRBJ2-1; CDR3: ASSEGLSFEQF
V: TRBV20-1; J: TRBJ2-1; CDR3: SAPGTRFGEQF
V: TRBV7-9; J: TRBJ2-7; CDR3: ASSPGTSGSSSYEQY
V: TRBV6-1; J: TRBJ2-7; CDR3: ASSTHWGETYEQY
V: TRBV6-1; J: TRBJ1-2; CDR3: ASSEAGPGQGYGYT
V: TRBV15; J: TRBJ2-7; CDR3: ATSNRQSYEQY
V: TRBV10-3; J: TRBJ2-5; CDR3: AISEGAGGQETQY
V: TRBV6-2/TRBV6-3; J: TRBJ1-1; CDR3: ASRSAPDTEAF
V: TRBV27; J: TRBJ2-2; CDR3: ASRNRGMVTGELF
V: TRBV20-1; J: TRBJ2-5; CDR3: SVTRTGYEETQY
V: TRBV6-5; J: TRBJ2-2; CDR3: ASSYGENTGELF
V: TRBV12-3/TRBV12-4; J: TRBJ2-7; CDR3: ASRPSQGSYEQY
V: TRBV7-9; J: TRBJ2-7; CDR3: ASSLSAGEEY
V: TRBV6-2/TRBV6-3; J: TRBJ2-1; CDR3: ASRFDPSGGGVYNEQF
V: TRBV28; J: TRBJ2-6; CDR3: ASSGLGQGRFSGANVLT
V: TRBV2; J: TRBJ2-7; CDR3: ASTTATSYEQY
V: TRBV9; J: TRBJ2-2; CDR3: ASSVGRSGLNTGELF
V: TRBV4-3; J: TRBJ2-1; CDR3: ASSQGRTSSYNEQF
V: TRBV7-9; J: TRBJ1-1; CDR3: ASRGGPYEAF
V: TRBV7-9; J: TRBJ1-4; CDR3: ASSLGLLAGGDEKLF
V: TRBV5-6; J: TRBJ1-2; CDR3: ASSPGTGVYGYT
V: TRBV6-2/TRBV6-3; J: TRBJ2-1; CDR3: ASLREDPYNEQF
V: TRBV7-9; J: TRBJ2-2; CDR3: ASSSEDTGELF
V: TRBV29-1; J: TRBJ2-7; CDR3: SVEETVPLYEQY
V: TRBV7-8; J: TRBJ1-4; CDR3: ASSLTETNEKLF
V: TRBV7-9; J: TRBJ2-5; CDR3: ASSLVAGNQETQY
V: TRBV5-4; J: TRBJ2-7; CDR3: ASSFGGGYEQY
V: TRBV7-9; J: TRBJ2-7; CDR3: AVQSTTREQY